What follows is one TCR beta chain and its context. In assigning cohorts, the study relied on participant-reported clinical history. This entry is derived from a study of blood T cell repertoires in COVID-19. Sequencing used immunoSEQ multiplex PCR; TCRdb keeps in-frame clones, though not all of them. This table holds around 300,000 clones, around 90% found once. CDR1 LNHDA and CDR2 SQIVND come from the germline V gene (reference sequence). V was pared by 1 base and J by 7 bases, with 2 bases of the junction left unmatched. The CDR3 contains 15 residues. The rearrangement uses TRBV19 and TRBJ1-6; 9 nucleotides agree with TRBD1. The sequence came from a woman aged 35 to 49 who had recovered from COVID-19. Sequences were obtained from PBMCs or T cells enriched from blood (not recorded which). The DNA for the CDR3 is TGTGCCAGTAGTATAGCCGGGACAGGGAATTCACCCCTCCACTTT. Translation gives CASSIAGTGNSPLHF.